This TCR beta chain was found in a study of post-analysis software for immune sequencing data. There are many counts of this clonotype. Its target is not known. This CDR3 spans 14 amino acids. CDR1 LGHNA and CDR2 YSLEER come from the germline V gene. Trimming took off 0 bases at V and 5 bases at J, with 10 bases between the two ends. Study-wide results and limits: Patients carried a handful of TRBV segments more frequently than controls did, and TRBV5-6, TRBV5-1 and TRBV20-1 were among them. Among multiple sclerosis patients, normalized Chao1 diversity was significantly below that of controls.

Every TCR beta cDNA library bore unique molecular identifiers. TCRdb used MiXCR to reprocess the PCR reads, holding one entry per CDR3 protein. The sample lists a few hundred thousand distinct CDR3 sequences, 30% to 45% seen once, with around an eighth in the top ten. The source of this sequence is a girl aged 5 to 17 with multiple sclerosis. The chain couples TRBV4-3 to TRBJ2-5; D call uncertain. The specimen sequenced was blood. CDR3 nucleotide sequence: TGCGCCAGCAGCCAAGATTCGAGCTTCGAGACCCAGTACTTC. Translated, it gives CASSQDSSFETQYF.